A single sample gave rise to the 14 T cell receptor beta chains below, sequenced in a study of T cells in Graves' hyperthyroidism and ophthalmopathy. Authors of the study amplified TCR beta CDR3 regions from RNA transcripts. An initial round of RT-PCR targeting the TCR CDR3 relied on the HTBI primer set. TCRdb re-derived calls from the multiplex PCR reads in MiXCR, one entry per CDR3 protein. The sample has about 300,000 distinct CDR3 sequences; approximately 18% are singletons. The sequencing input was blood. The origin of the receptors is a man aged 50-60 years with Graves' ophthalmopathy.

This clonotype was seen a few times. The CDR3 nucleotides are TGTGCCAGCAGGGGACTAGCGGAATCCTACGAGCAGTACTTC. Protein: CASRGLAESYEQYF. This chain uses TRBV28 with TRBJ2-7; 11 nucleotides agree with TRBD2. The trim removed 6 bases at V and 1 base at J, leaving 2 bases unmatched. Germline CDR1 and CDR2: MDHEN and SYDVKM. The CDR3 covers 14 residues.

The gene calls are TRBV30 and TRBJ2-5; D perhaps matches TRBD2 (5 bases). CDR1 is GTSNPN and CDR2 is SVGIG in the germline V gene (reference sequence). V was trimmed by 1 base and J by 8 bases, leaving 8 bases between them. The CDR3 length is 11 residues. CDR3 sequence: CAWSGGRTQYF. In DNA form, the CDR3 reads TGTGCCTGGAGTGGAGGGAGAACCCAGTACTTC.

The chain employs TRBV20-1 and TRBJ2-7; D unclear. Looked up from germline, CDR1 is DFQATT and CDR2 is SNEGSKA (reference sequence). There are 14 residues in the CDR3. Trimming shortened V by 0 bases and J by 4 bases, and 13 bases separated the two germline ends. The CDR3 spells CSARDETRDYEQYF. CDR3 in DNA: TGCAGTGCTAGAGATGAGACTCGAGATTACGAGCAGTACTTC.

This clonotype has a count of ten or more. The DNA of the CDR3 is TGCGCCAGCAGCTCCTCCGTGGGGCAGTTCTTC. Translated, it gives CASSSSVGQFF. The genes are TRBV5-1 and TRBJ2-1; unclear D gene. Trimming stripped 3 bases from V and 12 bases from J, with 10 bases between. CDR1 SGHRS and CDR2 YFSETQ come from the germline V gene. The CDR3 is 11 residues long.

This clonotype was seen a few times. The chain has TRBV30 and TRBJ2-2, with D perhaps assigned TRBD1 or TRBD2 (5 bases each). This CDR3 region has 15 residues. V was trimmed by 5 bases and J by 2 bases, leaving 15 bases between them. The germline V gene has CDR1 GTSNPN and CDR2 SVGIG (reference sequence). CDR3 sequence reads: CAWESGARNTGELFF. Here the CDR3 DNA reads TGTGCCTGGGAATCCGGGGCTAGAAACACCGGGGAGCTGTTTTTT.

V is TRBV6-6 and J is TRBJ2-3, with 7 bases aligning to TRBD1. Per germline, CDR1 MNHNY and CDR2 SVGAGI (reference sequence). CDR3 length: 16 amino acids. Trimming removed 0 bases from V and 4 bases from J; junction bases left unmatched: 7. Here the CDR3 reads CASSYSRGPRADTQYF. The CDR3 nucleotides read TGTGCCAGCAGTTACTCGAGGGGGCCCCGCGCAGATACGCAGTATTTT.

Many counts were recorded for this clonotype. This rearrangement joins TRBV5-1 to TRBJ1-6; TRBD1 matches at 7 bases. V lost 5 bases to trimming and J lost 2 bases; unmatched junction nucleotides: 4. The CDR3 spans 15 residues. Germline values: CDR1 SGHRS, CDR2 YFSETQ. CDR3 residues: CASRDGTAYNSPLHF. CDR3 coding DNA: TGCGCCAGCAGAGACGGGACAGCCTATAATTCACCCCTCCACTTT.

Turning to this clonotype: Because the CDR3 is missing its conserved closing phenylalanine or tryptophan, this is likely a read error. The V and J genes are TRBV5-1 and TRBJ1-1; D not certain. The CDR3 has 13 residues. CDR1 and CDR2 from the germline V gene are SGHRS and YFSETQ. Trimming shortened V by 0 bases and J by 4 bases, and 7 bases separated the two germline ends. The CDR3 DNA is TGCGCCAGCAGCTTGGGAAAGGGCACTGAAGCTTTCCTT. Amino acids: CASSLGKGTEAFL.

Turning to this clonotype: One end of the junction fails to match germline, which may point to a read error. This chain links TRBV18 with TRBJ2-1; tentatively, D is TRBD2 (6 bases). The CDR3 runs 13 residues. Germline V gives CDR1 KGHSH, CDR2 LQKENI. CDR3 sequence (DNA): TGTGCCAGCTCACGCGGGACGGACAATGAACAGTTCTTC. This encodes CASSRGTDNEQFF.

This clonotype came up many times. This chain connects TRBV5-1 to TRBJ2-1; possible D gene TRBD2, 6 bases. Germline V gives CDR1 SGHRS, CDR2 YFSETQ. V shed 4 bases and J shed 0 bases, with 11 bases lying between them. There are 15 residues in the CDR3. The CDR3 is CASSGGLSSYNEQFF. For the CDR3, the DNA is TGCGCCAGCAGCGGGGGACTCAGCTCCTACAATGAGCAGTTCTTC.

The chain joins TRBV30 to TRBJ2-7, with no clear D. V was shortened by 3 bases and J by 4 bases, with 13 bases between the two germline ends. The V gene's germline CDR1 is GTSNPN and CDR2 SVGIG (reference sequence). The CDR3 runs to 13 residues. DNA of the CDR3: TGTGCCTGGAGAATCCCTCCCTTGTACGAGCAGTACTTC. Encoded protein: CAWRIPPLYEQYF.

This clonotype was observed a handful of times. The chain has TRBV18 and TRBJ2-1, with 10 bases fitting TRBD1. The CDR3 covers 17 residues. Trimming took 5 bases from V and 6 from J; bases not matched to a gene: 13. CDR1 KGHSH and CDR2 LQKENI come from the germline V gene. The CDR3 DNA reads TGTGCCAGCTCATCGAGACAGGGGGCTGGGGGGACCAATGAGCAGTTCTTC. Translating gives CASSSRQGAGGTNEQFF.

The chain recombines TRBV6-1 with TRBJ2-1, with 7 bases that match TRBD2. J gave up 0 bases and V 7 bases, and 9 bases lay outside the gene matches. CDR3 length: 16 residues. CDR1 is MNHNS, CDR2 SASEGT, per germline. Here the CDR3 reads CASNPASGSSYNEQFF. The CDR3 DNA sequence: TGTGCCAGCAATCCGGCTAGCGGAAGCTCCTACAATGAGCAGTTCTTC.

There are a few counts of this clonotype. This chain joins TRBV20-1 and TRBJ2-2, with a tentative D call TRBD1 (6 bases). Germline lookup yields CDR1 DFQATT and CDR2 SNEGSKA (reference sequence). V lost 6 bases and J 4 bases, leaving 12 bases between the germline ends. This CDR3 spans 13 amino acids. The CDR3 DNA reads as TGCAGTGCAGGGGGTTCACTCACCGGGGAGCTGTTTTTT. Translated, it gives CSAGGSLTGELFF.